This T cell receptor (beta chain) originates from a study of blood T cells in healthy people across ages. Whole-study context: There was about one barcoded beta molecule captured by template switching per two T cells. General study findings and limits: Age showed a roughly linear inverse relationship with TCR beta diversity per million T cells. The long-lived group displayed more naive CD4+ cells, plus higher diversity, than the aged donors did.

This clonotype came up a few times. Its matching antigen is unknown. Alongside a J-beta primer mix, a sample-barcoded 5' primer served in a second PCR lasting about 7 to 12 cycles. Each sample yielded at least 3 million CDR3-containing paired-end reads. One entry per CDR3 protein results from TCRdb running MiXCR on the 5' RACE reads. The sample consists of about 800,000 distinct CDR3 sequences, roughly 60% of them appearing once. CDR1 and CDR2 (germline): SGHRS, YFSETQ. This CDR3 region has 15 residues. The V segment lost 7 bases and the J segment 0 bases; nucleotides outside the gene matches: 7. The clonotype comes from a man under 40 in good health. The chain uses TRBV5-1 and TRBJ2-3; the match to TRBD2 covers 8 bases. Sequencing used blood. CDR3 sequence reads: CASRSGGTSTDTQYF. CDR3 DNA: TGCGCCAGCCGGTCGGGAGGGACTAGCACAGATACGCAGTATTTT.